The sequence of this TCR beta chain was determined in a study of blood T cell repertoires in COVID-19. Turning to the study itself: Researchers got acute and convalescent COVID-19 samples from the United States, Italy and Spain. Nucleic acid was either cDNA or gDNA, and it came from T cells, B-cell-depleted T cells, or PBMCs.

In the authors' methods: Amplification of reference gene primers provided the estimated nucleated cell counts. Only in-frame clones appear in the TCRdb table, and some are missing; sequencing was by immunoSEQ multiplex PCR. V, J and clone size reflect that table, while D and trimming were determined from the DNA. This sample carries tens of thousands of clones, around 87% of them seen once, and the ten largest clones take under 6%. In germline, CDR1 is LNHNV, CDR2 YYDKDF (reference sequence). V was trimmed by 6 bases and J by 0 bases, leaving 5 bases between them. CDR3 length: 13 residues. The chain links TRBV15 to TRBJ1-4; D is uncertain. The sequence was collected from a man in his 60s with active COVID-19. Sequenced sample: peripheral blood. The CDR3 is CATRRATNEKLFF. The CDR3 nucleotides are TGTGCCACCAGGCGTGCAACTAATGAAAAACTGTTTTTT.